This TCR beta chain comes out of a study of blood T cell repertoires in COVID-19. This clone was seen just once. The CDR3 totals 12 residues. In germline, CDR1 is SGHTA, CDR2 FQGNSA. With 3 bases removed from V and 7 bases from J, the gap between germline ends came to 9 bases. The assay was immunoSEQ multiplex PCR, and TCRdb's table has in-frame clones only and misses some. The sample has a few hundred thousand clones, more than 75% seen once. The chain joins TRBV7-2 to TRBJ1-2; maybe TRBD1 (6 bases). The clonotype comes from a woman aged 45-65 years who had recovered from COVID-19. The sequenced sample was PBMCs or T cells enriched from blood (not recorded which). Written as DNA, the CDR3 is TGTGCCAGCAGCTTGGGGACATCTGGCTACACCTTC. It is translated as CASSLGTSGYTF.